This T cell receptor beta chain derives from a study of regulatory T cells in long-lasting Graves disease. CDR3 length: 13 amino acids. V lost 5 bases to trimming and J lost 2 bases, with 7 bases between them. Germline lookup yields CDR1 SGDLS and CDR2 YYNGEE. Regarding time point: newly diagnosed GD, antithyroid drugs for less than 3 months. With RNA extracted from PBMCs as input, the TCR library was made. iRepertoire HTBI primers and Arm-PCR of CDR3 regions built TCR beta libraries. TCRdb re-derived calls from the multiplex PCR reads in MiXCR, one entry per CDR3 protein. The table has about 360,000 distinct CDR3 sequences, under 20% seen once. Only a few counts were recorded for this clonotype. These same records also appear under a second study, on T cells in Graves' hyperthyroidism and ophthalmopathy. That source notes: The hyperthyroidism was newly diagnosed and had lasted under 2 months; the patients were aged 18 to 65. HTBI primers drove first-round RT-PCR of the TCR CDR3. The majority of expanded thyroid clonotypes above 0.001 also appeared in blood.

The clonotype comes from a woman aged 18-29 years with Graves disease. The sample in question was peripheral blood mononuclear cells (PBMCs), obtained at new diagnosis, from a patient treated with antithyroid drugs. The rearrangement joins TRBV9 to TRBJ2-2, with no clear D. The DNA of the CDR3 is TGTGCCAGCAGTGTCGGAAACACCGGGGAGCTGTTTTTT. Its translation is CASSVGNTGELFF.